The 30 T cell receptor beta chains given below trace back to one sample, sequenced in a study of cytomegalovirus exposure and HLA in healthy donors. PCR used 60 Vbeta primers and 13 Jbeta primers. Data came from immunoSEQ multiplex PCR; TCRdb stores just in-frame clones and leaves some out. The sample has 100,000 or so clones, around 75% seen once. The sequenced material came from PBMCs. Receptors were obtained from a male donor in good health and CMV-seropositive.

This clone showed up just once. The chain combines TRBV5-1 with TRBJ2-3, with TRBD2 matching 8 bases. Looked up from germline, CDR1 is SGHRS and CDR2 is YFSETQ. The V segment lost 4 bases and the J segment 14 bases; nucleotides outside the gene matches: 12. The CDR3 has 13 amino acids. The CDR3 spells CASSEQSGAGGYF. The DNA for the CDR3 is TGCGCCAGCAGCGAGCAAAGCGGGGCGGGGGGGTATTTT.

The rearrangement uses TRBV4-2 and TRBJ1-2; TRBD1 aligns across 12 bases. The ends lost 3 bases at V and 1 base at J; junction bases unmatched: 6. The length of the CDR3 is 17 residues. Germline V lookup: CDR1 LGHNA, CDR2 YNFKEQ. The CDR3 DNA follows: TGTGCCAGCAGCCAGGGGGGGACAGGGGGCTTTAACTATGGCTACACCTTC. This translates into CASSQGGTGGFNYGYTF.

This clone was seen only once. J is TRBJ1-4 and V is TRBV6-5, with 10 bases identical to TRBD1. This CDR3 contains 15 residues. Losses at the gene ends were 6 bases for V and 6 bases for J; bases not matched to a gene: 7. Germline V gene lookup returns CDR1 MNHEY and CDR2 SVGAGI. CDR3 region: CASRPNDRGHEKLFF. In nucleotides, the CDR3 is TGTGCCAGCAGACCCAACGACAGGGGGCATGAAAAACTGTTTTTT.

This sequence joins TRBV2 and TRBJ1-6; D remains unclear. Germline CDR1 SNHLY, CDR2 FYNNEI. The CDR3 has 17 residues. With 1 base removed from V and 2 bases from J, the gap between germline ends came to 12 bases. DNA for the CDR3: TGTGCCAGCAGTGAAGAGCTACCCGGGACCTATAATTCACCCCTCCACTTT. This translates into CASSEELPGTYNSPLHF.

The chain carries TRBV28 and TRBJ1-2; weak D call: TRBD1 (5 bases). V was trimmed by 5 bases and J by 2 bases, leaving 12 bases between them. The CDR3 is made up of 14 amino acids. Germline V CDR1 and CDR2: MDHEN, SYDVKM. The CDR3 loop reads CASSRAGLNYGYTF. The CDR3 DNA reads TGTGCCAGCAGTCGCGCGGGACTCAACTATGGCTACACCTTC.

This chain connects TRBV5-1 to TRBJ1-2; D ambiguous. Germline V gene lookup returns CDR1 SGHRS and CDR2 YFSETQ. Trimming removed 0 bases at V and 0 bases at J, with 9 bases between. The CDR3 runs 15 residues. CDR3 protein: CASSLDVSTNYGYTF. DNA for the CDR3: TGCGCCAGCAGCTTGGATGTCAGTACTAACTATGGCTACACCTTC.

The chain uses TRBV10-1 and TRBJ2-7; 11 nucleotides agree with TRBD1. The CDR3 length is 14 residues. Losses at the gene ends were 2 bases for V and 7 bases for J; bases not matched to a gene: 4. The germline V gene has CDR1 WNHNN and CDR2 SYGVQD (reference sequence). CDR3: CASSEGTGGREQYF. DNA for the CDR3: TGCGCCAGCAGTGAGGGGACAGGGGGACGAGAGCAGTACTTC.

This clone was seen only a few times. This sequence joins TRBV6-6 and TRBJ1-5; D is undetermined. CDR1 and CDR2 from the germline V gene are MNHNY and SVGAGI (reference sequence). The length of the CDR3 is 15 residues. Trimming pared 6 bases from V and 0 bases from J, leaving 12 bases between. This CDR3 is CASSDTSLSNQPQHF. In DNA form, the CDR3 reads TGTGCCAGCAGCGACACATCACTTAGCAATCAGCCCCAGCATTTT.

For this clone: The germline gene is not matched at one end of the junction; a read error may be the cause. The chain carries TRBV5-1 and TRBJ2-2; D unresolved. This CDR3 has 14 amino acids. The germline CDR1 and CDR2 sequences are SGHRS and YFSETQ. CDR3 protein: CASSLGQNIGELFF. The CDR3 DNA is TGCGCCAGCAGCTTGGGGCAGAACATCGGGGAGCTGTTTTTT.

The genes are TRBV6-5 and TRBJ1-2, with D tentatively TRBD1 (5 bases). The ends were cut back, 6 bases at V and 2 bases at J, with 10 bases in the middle. Per germline, CDR1 MNHEY and CDR2 SVGAGI. There are 13 residues in the CDR3. The CDR3 is CASRPTENYGYTF. CDR3 DNA: TGTGCCAGCAGACCGACAGAAAACTATGGCTACACCTTC.

The rearrangement joins TRBV2 to TRBJ2-5; 8 bases map to TRBD1. The J call may be incorrect, as the DNA end agrees better with TRBJ2-7. CDR1 and CDR2 (germline): SNHLY, FYNNEI. The CDR3 spans 13 residues. The CDR3 reads CASTGTGPYEQYF. CDR3 nucleotide sequence: TGTGCCAGCACAGGGACAGGCCCCTACGAGCAGTACTTC.

V usage is TRBV19 and J usage is TRBJ2-1, with D perhaps matching TRBD2 (6 bases). The CDR3 runs 15 residues. The V end lost 8 bases, the J end lost 5 bases, and 19 bases lay between the germline ends. Per germline, CDR1 LNHDA and CDR2 SQIVND (reference sequence). The CDR3, as DNA: TGTGCCAGTGGGGCGGGGAGACAATTCCACAATGAGCAGTTCTTC. This gives the protein CASGAGRQFHNEQFF.

The chain couples TRBV7-2 to TRBJ2-3; D gene ambiguous. CDR1 SGHTA and CDR2 FQGNSA come from the germline V gene. CDR3 length: 15 amino acids. V was cut by 5 bases and J by 1 base, with 13 bases left in between. CDR3 in DNA: TGTGCCAGCAGCCCAGAGGTTTGGGGCACAGATACGCAGTATTTT. It encodes CASSPEVWGTDTQYF.

This chain joins TRBV4-2 and TRBJ1-1, with 8 bases lining up with TRBD1. V trimming: 4 bases; J trimming: 5 bases; junction bases outside the gene matches: 27. Germline V gives CDR1 LGHNA, CDR2 YNFKEQ. The CDR3 runs to 21 residues. Written as DNA, the CDR3 is TGTGCCAGCAGCCTATCACTACACAAAACGTCCTACGCAGGGGGCAGGACTGAAGCTTTCTTT. It yields the protein CASSLSLHKTSYAGGRTEAFF.

V gene TRBV9 combines with J gene TRBJ2-3; 7 bases agree with TRBD1. Trimming took 3 bases from V and 2 from J; bases not matched to a gene: 6. The CDR3 is 15 amino acids. Germline V lookup: CDR1 SGDLS, CDR2 YYNGEE. The CDR3 protein is CASSASGQNTDTQYF. The CDR3 coding sequence is TGTGCCAGCAGCGCTTCGGGACAGAACACAGATACGCAGTATTTT.

This clone has more than one count but fewer than ten. The rearrangement uses TRBV2 and TRBJ1-2; perhaps TRBD1 as D (6 bases). The CDR3 covers 11 residues. Trimming left V 6 bases short and J 11 bases short, with 13 bases between. In germline, CDR1 is SNHLY, CDR2 FYNNEI. CDR3 bases: TGTGCCAGCAGCCTAAGACAGGATTACACCTTC. The encoded protein is CASSLRQDYTF.

The genes are TRBV18 and TRBJ1-6; perhaps TRBD1 as D (6 bases). Trimming stripped 1 base from V and 10 bases from J, with 14 bases between. From germline, CDR1 is KGHSH and CDR2 LQKENI. CDR3 length: 15 amino acids. The CDR3 DNA reads TGTGCCAGCTCACCACGTGCAGGGGAGGGATCACCCCTCCACTTT. It is translated as CASSPRAGEGSPLHF.

J is TRBJ2-3 and V is TRBV7-3; 9 bases match TRBD2. The CDR3 contains 16 residues. Germline CDR1 SGHTA, CDR2 FQGTGA. Trimming cost V 2 bases and J 6 bases; bases outside gene matches: 9. The CDR3 DNA reads as TGTGCCAGCAGCTTAGGGGCGGGGGGGCCAGCGGATACGCAGTATTTT. Encoded protein: CASSLGAGGPADTQYF.

This clone came up a few times. V is TRBV5-4 and J is TRBJ1-4, with 8 bases that match TRBD1. This CDR3 contains 14 residues. Germline CDR1 and CDR2: SGHNT and YYREEE (reference sequence). Losses at the gene ends were 4 bases for V and 7 bases for J; bases not matched to a gene: 6. CDR3 DNA: TGTGCCAGCAGCAACGGACAGGGAGGTGAAAAACTGTTTTTT. Translating gives CASSNGQGGEKLFF.

The chain couples TRBV7-9 to TRBJ2-7; D not resolved. This CDR3 has 15 residues. Germline V gives CDR1 SEHNR, CDR2 FQNEAQ (reference sequence). The ends were cut back, 5 bases at V and 3 bases at J, with 17 bases in the middle. This CDR3 reads CASSPTERQHYEQYF. CDR3 bases: TGTGCCAGCAGCCCCACGGAGAGGCAGCACTACGAGCAGTACTTC.

The chain has TRBV5-4 and TRBJ2-5; 8 nucleotides line up with TRBD2. The V gene end was trimmed by 3 bases and the J gene end by 2 bases; junction bases not matched to a gene: 9. The CDR3 runs 16 residues. Germline CDR1 reads SGHNT; CDR2 reads YYREEE (reference sequence). The CDR3 loop reads CASSSSTSVRQETQYF. As DNA, the CDR3 is TGTGCCAGCAGCTCTTCGACTAGCGTCAGACAAGAGACCCAGTACTTC.

The chain uses TRBV23-1 and TRBJ2-7; no clear D. TRBV23-1 is classed as an ORF, of uncertain function. This CDR3 is 13 amino acids long. The germline V and J ends were trimmed by 0 bases and 4 bases, with 7 bases remaining between them. CDR3 nucleotides: TGCGCCAGCAGTCAATCTTTCAGGTACGAGCAGTACTTC. Encoded protein: CASSQSFRYEQYF.

This chain links TRBV27 with TRBJ2-7; D unclear. This CDR3 has 14 residues. Germline V gene lookup returns CDR1 MNHEY and CDR2 SMNVEV (reference sequence). Between the trimmed V and J ends, which lost 0 bases and 1 base, there was a span of 7 bases. The CDR3 DNA reads TGTGCCAGCAGTTTATCTGCCGGTTCCTACGAGCAGTACTTC. It encodes CASSLSAGSYEQYF.

The chain recombines TRBV27 with TRBJ1-2; D perhaps matches TRBD1 (6 bases). Between the trimmed V and J ends, which lost 6 bases and 7 bases, there was a span of 21 bases. This CDR3 region has 15 residues. Germline values: CDR1 MNHEY, CDR2 SMNVEV (reference sequence). The CDR3 reads CASSASGQTTGGYTF. CDR3 nucleotides: TGTGCCAGCAGCGCATCAGGACAGACGACGGGTGGCTACACCTTC.

The chain employs TRBV30 and TRBJ2-2, with D maybe TRBD1 (6 bases). The CDR3 contains 14 residues. Germline V gene data show CDR1 as GTSNPN and CDR2 as SVGIG (reference sequence). Trimming stripped 5 bases from V and 6 bases from J, with 16 bases between. The CDR3 spells CAWERKGESGELFF. The CDR3 DNA follows: TGTGCCTGGGAACGGAAGGGGGAATCCGGGGAGCTGTTTTTT.

The chain has TRBV27 and TRBJ2-1; weak D call: TRBD2 (5 bases). The length of the CDR3 is 16 residues. V lost 5 bases and J 6 bases, leaving 20 bases between the germline ends. Germline V gene sequence: CDR1 MNHEY, CDR2 SMNVEV (reference sequence). The CDR3 is CASSIPRTWRSNEQFF. The CDR3 DNA reads as TGTGCCAGCAGTATCCCTCGAACGTGGAGGTCCAATGAGCAGTTCTTC.

The chain employs TRBV11-2 and TRBJ1-2; 7 bases line up with TRBD1. Germline-derived CDR1 and CDR2 are SGHAT and FQNNGV. CDR3 length: 15 residues. V dropped 1 base and J dropped 6; count of bases not matched to a gene: 8. CDR3 amino acids: CASSLATGTVDGYTF. CDR3 sequence (DNA): TGTGCCAGCAGCTTAGCGACCGGGACAGTCGATGGCTACACCTTC.

The genes are TRBV4-1 and TRBJ1-1; possibly TRBD1 for D (5 bases). The CDR3 spans 11 residues. V lost 9 bases and J lost 8, with 13 bases in between. Germline loops: CDR1 MGHRA, CDR2 YSYEKL. The CDR3 loop is CASNQGGEAFF. The CDR3 DNA follows: TGCGCCAGTAACCAGGGTGGAGAAGCTTTCTTT.

The J gene is TRBJ1-2, the V gene TRBV29-1; 9 nucleotides align to TRBD1. V lost 6 bases, J lost 8 bases, and 7 bases stayed unmatched. The CDR3 runs to 12 residues. Germline-derived CDR1 and CDR2 are SQVTM and ANQGSEA. The CDR3 sequence: CSVDRDRVGYTF. For the CDR3, the DNA is TGCAGCGTAGACCGGGACAGGGTGGGCTACACCTTC.

The chain joins TRBV11-2 to TRBJ1-4; D may be TRBD1 (5 bases). CDR1 and CDR2 from the germline V gene are SGHAT and FQNNGV. CDR3 length equals 15 residues. The V and J ends lost 7 bases and 6 bases respectively, with 18 bases between them. CDR3 loop: CASTSLGGFDEKLFF. The CDR3 bases are TGTGCCAGCACCTCCCTCGGGGGGTTCGATGAAAAACTGTTTTTT.